This T cell receptor (beta chain) is drawn from a study of metastatic and nonmetastatic thyroid tumors. Overall study context: Repertoire data that came from the blood and tumor or nodule tissue of malignant and benign thyroid patients were compared.

The CDR3 totals 16 residues. Germline V CDR1 and CDR2: MNHNS, SASEGT. The germline V and J ends were trimmed by 3 bases and 7 bases, with 16 bases remaining between them. In the original processing: Clinicopathological groups supplied CDR3 differences that were used to build a distant-metastasis classifier for papillary thyroid cancer. TCRdb re-called the PCR reads through MiXCR. These V and J calls are TCRdb output, not the study's own analysis. This table holds roughly 30,000 clones, less than 30% found once. Study conclusions and caveats: In both blood and tumor samples, TCR beta diversity was reported significantly higher for malignant than benign nodules.

All patients were treatment-naive before thyroid surgery. On this clone itself: Antigen specificity is unknown.

Material for sequencing was blood. The clonotype originates from a female donor with papillary thyroid cancer or a benign thyroid nodule (not recorded which). Some clones in this sample may be carry-over from other donors' samples. The genes are TRBV6-1 and TRBJ1-6; D might be TRBD1 (5 bases). The CDR3 sequence: CASSEGRTLRNSPLHF. CDR3 sequence (DNA): TGTGCCAGCAGTGAGGGACGGACACTGCGAAATTCACCCCTCCACTTT.